One sample yielded the 26 T cell receptor beta chains listed below, sequenced in a study of blood T cell repertoires in COVID-19. Repertoires were generated with immunoSEQ multiplex PCR, while TCRdb's copy carries only in-frame clones and drops some. Altogether 100,000 to 150,000 clones are present, approximately 90% being singletons, with the ten largest covering around 2.2%. The sample consisted of peripheral blood. All receptors come from a man aged 45-65 years with COVID-19, enrolled during active disease.

V gene TRBV5-1 combines with J gene TRBJ2-5, with D uncertain. Germline-derived CDR1 and CDR2 are SGHRS and YFSETQ. This CDR3 is 13 amino acids long. The V gene lost 5 bases and the J gene lost 5 bases, with 13 bases spanning the gap. The DNA of the CDR3 is TGCGCCAGCAGAGGTGGGCCCTTGGAGACCCAGTACTTC. This translates into CASRGGPLETQYF.

V usage is TRBV11-1 and J usage is TRBJ2-1; 9 nucleotides align to TRBD1. The CDR3 totals 13 residues. V was pared by 8 bases and J by 4 bases, with 3 bases of the junction left unmatched. CDR1 is SGHAT and CDR2 is FQDESV in the germline V gene (reference sequence). The CDR3 DNA follows: TGTGCCAGCCTCGGACAGGGGTACAATGAGCAGTTCTTC. Translation: CASLGQGYNEQFF. Full variable domain (remainder filled in from reference TRBV11-1 and TRBJ2-1): EAEVAQSPRYKITEKSQAVAFWCDPISGHATLYWYRQILGQGPELLVQFQDESVVDDSQLPKDRFSAERLKGVDSTLKIQPAELGDSAMYLCASLGQGYNEQFFGPGTRLTVL.

The CDR3 reads CASSRSGSATDTQYF. The CDR3 DNA reads TGTGCCAGCAGCCGTAGCGGGAGTGCCACAGATACGCAGTATTTT. The chain employs TRBV16 and TRBJ2-3; TRBD2 aligns across 9 bases. Germline V gene data show CDR1 as KGHSY and CDR2 as FQNENV. V was clipped by 4 bases and J by 2 bases; unmatched bases: 4. This CDR3 has 15 amino acids.

The chain joins TRBV4-1 to TRBJ2-2; D gene uncertain. The V end lost 1 base, the J end lost 9 bases, and 9 bases lay between the germline ends. The germline gives CDR1 MGHRA, CDR2 YSYEKL. The CDR3 runs 13 residues. CDR3 in amino acids: CASSQASSRELFF. The CDR3 coding sequence is TGCGCCAGCAGCCAAGCCAGTAGCCGGGAGCTGTTTTTT.

The rearrangement links TRBV5-4 to TRBJ1-4; possible D gene TRBD1, 5 bases. CDR3 length equals 14 residues. V lost 2 bases and J 8 bases, leaving 13 bases between the germline ends. From germline, CDR1 is SGHNT and CDR2 YYREEE (reference sequence). The CDR3 protein is CASSFGQGTEKLFF. Here the CDR3 DNA reads TGTGCCAGCAGCTTTGGGCAGGGTACGGAAAAACTGTTTTTT.

This clone was seen just once. The CDR3 region is CASSQDGGIGNQPQHF. CDR3 in DNA: TGCGCCAGCAGCCAAGATGGGGGGATTGGCAATCAGCCCCAGCATTTT. The chain is built from TRBV4-1 and TRBJ1-5, with D possibly matching TRBD1 (5 bases). V dropped 0 bases and J dropped 2 bases, with 11 bases sitting between them. Germline V gene lookup returns CDR1 MGHRA and CDR2 YSYEKL. The CDR3 consists of 16 residues.

DNA of the CDR3: TGTGCCAGCAGTTTTGAGGGCTACGAGCAGTACGTC. As protein: CASSFEGYEQYV. This rearrangement joins TRBV27 to TRBJ2-7; possible D gene TRBD2, 5 bases. V lost 3 bases to trimming and J lost 3 bases, with 6 bases between them. The CDR3 spans 12 residues. The germline CDR1 and CDR2 sequences are MNHEY and SMNVEV (reference sequence).

The V gene is TRBV19, the J gene TRBJ2-3; 13 bases are shared with TRBD2. The CDR3 is 16 amino acids. From germline, CDR1 is LNHDA and CDR2 SQIVND (reference sequence). V gave up 5 bases and J gave up 2 bases; unmatched junction bases: 4. DNA of the CDR3: TGTGCCAGTAGTCCCGGGACTAGCGGGAACACAGATACGCAGTATTTT. This sequence encodes CASSPGTSGNTDTQYF.

The V and J genes are TRBV7-2 and TRBJ2-7; 7 positions match TRBD1. This CDR3 has 14 amino acids. Germline assignment: CDR1 SGHTA and CDR2 FQGNSA. After removal of 2 bases from V and 5 bases from J, the junction contained 6 bases not matched to a gene. CDR3 bases: TGTGCCAGCAGCTTAAGAGACAGGGTCCACGAGCAGTACTTC. Translated, it gives CASSLRDRVHEQYF.

The chain links TRBV6-1 to TRBJ2-2; 7 bases are a match to TRBD1. Germline loops: CDR1 MNHNS, CDR2 SASEGT. V shed 6 bases, J shed 1 base, and the junction held 5 bases outside the gene matches. This CDR3 spans 15 amino acids. The CDR3 DNA is TGTGCCAGCAGCTCCGACAGGGAGAACACCGGGGAGCTGTTTTTT. It translates to CASSSDRENTGELFF.

This clone was found a few times. J is TRBJ2-7 and V is TRBV24-1, with 7 bases aligning to TRBD2. The J segment lost 0 bases and the V segment lost 5 bases, leaving 3 bases of the junction unmatched. CDR3 length equals 14 residues. CDR1 and CDR2 from the germline V gene are KGHDR and SFDVKD. CDR3 sequence: CATSVGEGSYEQYV. CDR3 nucleotides: TGTGCCACCAGTGTGGGGGAGGGCTCCTACGAGCAGTACGTC.

The V and J genes are TRBV7-2 and TRBJ1-6; D might be TRBD1 (6 bases). V was trimmed by 8 bases and J by 4 bases, leaving 9 bases between them. This CDR3 spans 13 amino acids. Germline V gene data show CDR1 as SGHTA and CDR2 as FQGNSA. The CDR3 reads CASQTGYNSPLHF. The CDR3 coding sequence is TGTGCCAGCCAGACAGGTTATAATTCACCCCTCCACTTT.

The genes are TRBV7-3 and TRBJ2-1, with 11 bases aligning to TRBD2. With 5 bases clipped from V and 5 bases from J, the junction kept 5 bases outside the gene matches. Germline CDR1 and CDR2: SGHTA and FQGTGA. The CDR3 has 15 amino acids. CDR3 in DNA: TGTGCCAGCAGCCGCGGACTAGCGGGCAACAATGAGCAGTTCTTC. Its translation: CASSRGLAGNNEQFF.

The chain combines TRBV2 with TRBJ2-2; 9 nucleotides match TRBD2. J lost 5 bases, V lost 6 bases, and 7 bases had no gene match. CDR1 is SNHLY, CDR2 FYNNEI, per germline. CDR3 size: 15 residues. CDR3 loop: CASRGLALVTGELFF. CDR3 DNA sequence: TGTGCCAGCAGGGGACTAGCCTTGGTTACCGGGGAGCTGTTTTTT.

The chain combines TRBV7-8 with TRBJ2-2, with 8 nucleotides matching TRBD2. V was clipped by 2 bases and J by 4 bases; unmatched bases: 9. The CDR3 sequence is 17 residues long. CDR1 is SGHVS, CDR2 FQNEAQ, per germline. The CDR3 is CASSLPGGRAPTGELFF. The CDR3 DNA reads as TGTGCCAGCAGCTTACCGGGAGGGAGGGCCCCCACCGGGGAGCTGTTTTTT.

The rearrangement joins TRBV29-1 to TRBJ2-7; D ambiguous. The V and J ends lost 4 bases and 5 bases respectively, with 12 bases between them. The V gene's germline CDR1 is SQVTM and CDR2 ANQGSEA. The CDR3 runs 12 residues. CDR3 protein: CSVARNANEQYF. The CDR3 DNA reads as TGCAGCGTTGCCAGGAACGCTAACGAGCAGTACTTC.

The CDR3 nucleotides are TGTGCCAGCAGCTTTCCCGACTCCTACCAAGAGACCCAGTACTTC. It encodes CASSFPDSYQETQYF. This rearrangement joins TRBV5-4 to TRBJ2-5, with no clear D. Per the germline V gene, CDR1 is SGHNT and CDR2 is YYREEE (reference sequence). V dropped 2 bases and J dropped 0 bases, with 11 bases sitting between them. The length of the CDR3 is 15 residues.

The chain links TRBV10-2 to TRBJ2-7, with 8 bases that match TRBD1. After removal of 8 bases from V and 4 bases from J, the junction contained 7 bases not matched to a gene. The CDR3 totals 13 residues. The germline CDR1 and CDR2 sequences are WSHSY and SAAADI. The CDR3 region is CASRGTGSYEQYF. CDR3 nucleotide sequence: TGCGCCAGCCGCGGGACAGGCAGTTACGAGCAGTACTTC.

This sequence joins TRBV25-1 and TRBJ1-3; 7 bases map to TRBD1. The J segment lost 4 bases and the V segment lost 4 bases, leaving 13 bases of the junction unmatched. Germline lookup yields CDR1 MGHDK and CDR2 SYGVNS. CDR3 length equals 17 residues. CDR3 in DNA: TGTGCCAGCAGTGGGACCTCAGGGGGAGATTTAGGAAACACCATATATTTT. It yields the protein CASSGTSGGDLGNTIYF.

The chain links TRBV28 to TRBJ1-1; maybe TRBD1 (6 bases). With 6 bases removed from V and 5 bases from J, the gap between germline ends came to 16 bases. The germline V gene has CDR1 MDHEN and CDR2 SYDVKM. CDR3 size: 14 residues. The DNA for the CDR3 is TGTGCCAGCAGAAAACAGGGTAGTTTAACTGAAGCTTTCTTT. The encoded protein is CASRKQGSLTEAFF.

The chain couples TRBV5-8 to TRBJ2-1; 13 bases are a match to TRBD2. The length of the CDR3 is 16 residues. The germline CDR1 and CDR2 sequences are SGHTS and YDEGEE. The trim removed 4 bases at V and 8 bases at J, leaving 9 bases unmatched. CDR3 residues: CASSPGLAGEGDEQFF. The CDR3 nucleotides are TGTGCCAGCAGCCCTGGACTAGCGGGAGAGGGTGATGAGCAGTTCTTC.

This clone was counted between two and nine times. V is TRBV29-1 and J is TRBJ1-1, with 8 positions matching TRBD1. This CDR3 comprises 11 residues. Germline V gene sequence: CDR1 SQVTM, CDR2 ANQGSEA. V lost 4 bases, J lost 11 bases, and 6 bases stayed unmatched. The CDR3 DNA follows: TGCAGCGTTGGGCAGGGGGCTCACGCTTTCTTT. It yields the protein CSVGQGAHAFF.

The chain carries TRBV6-5 and TRBJ2-2, with a weak D call TRBD1 (5 bases). CDR1 is MNHEY, CDR2 SVGAGI, per germline. The V end was cut by 8 bases, the J end by 3 bases, with 16 bases between. This CDR3 is 15 amino acids long. The CDR3 DNA follows: TGTGCCAGCGCGATAGGCACAGGCGACACCGGGGAGCTGTTTTTT. Residues: CASAIGTGDTGELFF.

This clone was observed once. The chain couples TRBV7-3 to TRBJ1-5; TRBD1 agrees at 8 bases. V shed 6 bases and J 2 bases; nucleotides not matched to a gene: 9. Germline CDR1 reads SGHTA; CDR2 reads FQGTGA. The CDR3 covers 16 residues. CDR3 residues: CASRASLDRGNQPQHF. In nucleotides, the CDR3 is TGTGCCAGCAGGGCATCGTTGGACAGGGGCAATCAGCCCCAGCATTTT.

In regard to this clone: In the same sample, other DNA sequences code for this CDR3. V and J are TRBV9 and TRBJ2-1; 10 bases are shared with TRBD2. There are 15 residues in the CDR3. J gave up 0 bases and V 3 bases, and 0 bases lay outside the gene matches. Germline V lookup: CDR1 SGDLS, CDR2 YYNGEE. The DNA for the CDR3 is TGTGCCAGCAGCGCTAGCGGGAGCTCCTACAATGAGCAGTTCTTC. Translation gives CASSASGSSYNEQFF.

The CDR3, as DNA: TGTGCCAGCAGCAGTACAGGGATCTCTGGAAACACCATATATTTT. Its translation is CASSSTGISGNTIYF. This chain uses TRBV5-4 with TRBJ1-3; a weak D match, TRBD1 (6 bases). Looked up from germline, CDR1 is SGHNT and CDR2 is YYREEE (reference sequence). This CDR3 has 15 residues. Trimming shortened V by 4 bases and J by 0 bases, and 11 bases separated the two germline ends.